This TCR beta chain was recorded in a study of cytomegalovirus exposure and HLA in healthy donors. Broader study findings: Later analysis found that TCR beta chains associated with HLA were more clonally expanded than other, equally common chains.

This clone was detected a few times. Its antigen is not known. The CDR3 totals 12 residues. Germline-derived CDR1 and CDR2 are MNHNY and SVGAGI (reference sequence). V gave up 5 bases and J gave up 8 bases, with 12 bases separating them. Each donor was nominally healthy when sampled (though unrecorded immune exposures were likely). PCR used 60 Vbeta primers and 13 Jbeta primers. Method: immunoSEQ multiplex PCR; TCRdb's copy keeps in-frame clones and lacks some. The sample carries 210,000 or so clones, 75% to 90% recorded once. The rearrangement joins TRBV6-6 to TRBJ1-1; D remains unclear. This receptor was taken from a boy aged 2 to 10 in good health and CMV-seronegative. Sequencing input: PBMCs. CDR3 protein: CASSTTGEEAFF. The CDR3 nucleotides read TGTGCCAGCAGTACTACGGGAGAAGAAGCTTTCTTT.